The rows below give T cell receptor beta chains drawn from one sample of a study of blood T cell repertoires in COVID-19. Sequenced by immunoSEQ multiplex PCR; TCRdb stores in-frame clones only, minus some. The sample has 45,000 to 60,000 clones; 70% to 80% are singletons. The sample taken for sequencing was PBMCs or T cells enriched from blood (not recorded which). Every receptor here comes from a woman in her forties or fifties with acute COVID-19. The CDR3 runs from the conserved cysteine through the conserved F or W. D genes are given only for firm matches. The listing skips clone size in some rows; elsewhere it reads once, few, many or a size class.

d_call	j_call	clone_size	v_call	cdr3_nt	cdr3_aa
TRBD2	TRBJ2-1	NA	TRBV6-2/TRBV6-3	TGTGCCAGCAGTTACCCGAACCTAGCGGGGGCTTTGGAGCAGTTCTTC	CASSYPNLAGALEQFF
TRBD1	TRBJ2-5	NA	TRBV29-1	TGCAGCGCCTTTGGACAGGGAAGGGAGACCCAGTACTTC	CSAFGQGRETQYF
NA	TRBJ1-2	NA	TRBV5-1	TGCGCCAGCAGCTTGTCCTTATTGCGCTCCACAGCTAACTATGGCTACACCTTC	CASSLSLLRSTANYGYTF
NA	TRBJ2-3	NA	TRBV6-6	TGTGCCAGCAGTTACCAGACGGGAGATACGCAGTATTTT	CASSYQTGDTQYF
NA	TRBJ1-1	NA	TRBV7-9	TGTGCCAGCAGTACACAGGGAATTGTGGGGAACACTGAAGCTTTCTTT	CASSTQGIVGNTEAFF
TRBD1	TRBJ1-6	NA	TRBV2	TGTGCCAGCAGTGGGACAGGGACATCCTATAATTCACCCCTCCACTTT	CASSGTGTSYNSPLHF
NA	TRBJ1-6	NA	TRBV10-3	TGTGCCATCAGTGTAGACAGACCACCAAATTCACCCCTCCACTTT	CAISVDRPPNSPLHF
NA	TRBJ2-7	NA	TRBV30	TGTGCCTGGAGTAGCGGTCCAGGACCCCCGGGGGAGTACTTC	CAWSSGPGPPGEYF
NA	TRBJ2-7	NA	TRBV30	TGTGCCTGGAGGAGAGGGGGCGAGCAGTACTTC	CAWRRGGEQYF
TRBD1	TRBJ1-2	NA	TRBV9	TGTGCCAGCAGCGCCGGGACAGGGGCCCAAAGGTATGGCTACACCTTC	CASSAGTGAQRYGYTF
TRBD1	TRBJ1-1	NA	TRBV7-9	TGTGCCAGCAGCTCCACGGGACAGGGGGATTGGACTGAAGCTTTCTTT	CASSSTGQGDWTEAFF
NA	TRBJ1-6	few	TRBV2	TGTGCCAGCAGTGAAGCCGAAGCGGGGTTCCGTTCACCCCTCCACTTT	CASSEAEAGFRSPLHF
NA	TRBJ1-6	NA	TRBV19	TGTGCCAGTAGTATCTATCCGGTGGCAGGGCGGGAAGGGTCACCCCTCCACTTT	CASSIYPVAGREGSPLHF
TRBD1	TRBJ1-5	NA	TRBV10-2	TGCGCCAGCAGCCACAGGGGTGGGCAGCCCCAGCATTTT	CASSHRGGQPQHF
TRBD1	TRBJ1-6	once	TRBV18	TGTGCCAGCTCACCCCGGGGACAGGGAGTGGATTCACCCCTCCACTTT	CASSPRGQGVDSPLHF
TRBD1	TRBJ1-6	NA	TRBV5-1	TGCGCCAGCAGCTTGGGGACAGGGAAAGGATCACCCCTCCACTTT	CASSLGTGKGSPLHF
NA	TRBJ2-7	NA	TRBV28	TGTGCCAGCAGTTTATCTCCGGGTACCTACGAGCAGTACTTC	CASSLSPGTYEQYF
TRBD2	TRBJ2-5	NA	TRBV11-1	TGTGCCAGCAGCTTTCGGGGCGGGGGGGCAGAGACCCAGTACTTC	CASSFRGGGAETQYF
NA	TRBJ1-1	few	TRBV19	TGTGCCAGTAGTCCCCCGGGACTCGGGAGGGCGAACACTGAAGCTTTCTTT	CASSPPGLGRANTEAFF
NA	TRBJ1-2	NA	TRBV21-1	TGTGCCAGCAGCAAAGATTCTGGACAGGGGCCCTGTGGTGGCTACACCTTC	CASSKDSGQGPCGGYTF
NA	TRBJ1-1	NA	TRBV2	TGTGCCAGCAGTGCGTTCGCAGGGATCAACTCTGAAGCTTTCTTT	CASSAFAGINSEAFF
TRBD2	TRBJ2-5	NA	TRBV18	TGTGCCAGCTCACGGGAGCGGGGGGACCAAGAGACCCAGTACTTC	CASSRERGDQETQYF
TRBD1	TRBJ2-7	once	TRBV27	TGTGCCAGCAGCCTAGGGACAGGGGCTTACGAGCAGTACTTC	CASSLGTGAYEQYF
NA	TRBJ2-2	NA	TRBV3-1/TRBV3-2	TGTGCCAGCAGCCAAGCTTCGGGGACCGGGGAGCTGTTTTTT	CASSQASGTGELFF
NA	TRBJ2-6	NA	TRBV5-1	TGCGCCAGCAGCTCATCTCCGACGACAGGAACTGGGGCCAACGTCCTGACTTTC	CASSSSPTTGTGANVLTF